The T cell receptor (beta chain) under discussion was sequenced for a study of T-cell reconstitution after alpha-beta-depleted transplantation in children (dated by TCRdb to the mid-2010s). Context from the whole study: Using TCR repertoire profiling, the study quantitatively followed how T-cell immune reconstitution unfolded in children after TCRalphabeta/CD19-depleted allogeneic hematopoietic cell transplantation.

V is pared back by 3 bases and J by 0 bases, with 19 bases lying between the germline termini. The germline V gene encodes CDR1 SGHRS and CDR2 YFSETQ. From cysteine to phenylalanine, the CDR3 is 17 amino acids long. The only DNA kept is the CDR3, 51 bases in frame from the first base. The library was made by PCR. The instrument given in TCRdb is Illumina HiSeq 2500. TCR library preparation used molecular barcoding, with unique molecular identifiers applied to normalize quantification of the TCRbeta repertoire. TCRdb cleaned the public reads at Q25 with fastp, built clones with MiXCR and kept in-frame beta chains. Every distinct CDR3 protein forms one entry, paired with its most common genes and DNA. The sample yields about 540,000 distinct CDR3 sequences; about a sixth were counted once. The ten largest clones capture over 3% of the sample. As to this clonotype: What this receptor recognizes is not known. No base quality values were provided; no much bigger clone lies one nucleotide off.

The chain is encoded by TRBV5-1 joined to TRBJ2-7, and TRBD2 may be the D gene, going by 6 matching bases. This sequence originates from a human donor who donated a stem cell graft to a child with acute lymphoblastic leukemia. Sequenced material: PBMCs from the stem cell graft donor, taken from the stem cell graft. At the DNA level, the sequence is TGCGCCAGCAGCTCAGGGTGGGCCGGGACTGGCTCCTACGAGCAGTACTTC. It specifies CASSSGWAGTGSYEQYF.